Shown below are 25 T cell receptor beta chains from a single sample sequenced in a study of blood T cell repertoires in COVID-19 (dated by TCRdb to about 2020). Library creation used the immunoSEQ multiplex PCR assay. TCRdb retrieved this table from immuneACCESS and kept in-frame rearrangements only. Not all clones are present; in checked studies, unresolved V genes account for under half, and no reason is known for the remainder. A total of a few hundred thousand clones appear in this sample, 89% of them only once. The ten largest clones add up to roughly 3.9% of the sample. Sequencing input: peripheral blood. These TCRs come from a woman aged 60-75 years with COVID-19, enrolled during active disease.

V gene TRBV28 combines with J gene TRBJ1-1; D gene ambiguous. The CDR3 extends over 16 amino acids. V was shortened by 2 bases and J by 0 bases, with 13 bases between the two germline ends. The germline V gene encodes CDR1 MDHEN and CDR2 SYDVKM. DNA for the CDR3: TGTGCCAGCAGTTTAGTCGCCGGTTCCGTGAACACTGAAGCTTTCTTT. Protein sequence: CASSLVAGSVNTEAFF. Based on the CDR3 plus reference TRBV28 and TRBJ1-1, the full variable domain is DVKVTQSSRYLVKRTGEKVFLECVQDMDHENMFWYRQDPGLGLRLIYFSYDVKMKEKGDIPEGYSVSREKKERFSLILESASTNQTSMYLCASSLVAGSVNTEAFFGQGTRLTVV.

The chain is built from TRBV30 and TRBJ2-3; no definite D call. The CDR3 consists of 12 residues. The germline V gene encodes CDR1 GTSNPN and CDR2 SVGIG (reference sequence). V lost 3 bases and J lost 6, with 10 bases in between. CDR3 DNA: TGTGCCTGGAGAGCAGGCCGTGATACGCAGTATTTT. Translating gives CAWRAGRDTQYF.

The rearrangement joins TRBV24-1 to TRBJ2-1; 8 bases fit TRBD1. This CDR3 region has 14 residues. Germline V CDR1 and CDR2: KGHDR, SFDVKD. Unmatched junction bases numbered 5, after V lost 5 bases and J lost 6 bases. CDR3 residues: CATSAGGSINEQFF. The CDR3 DNA follows: TGTGCCACCAGTGCAGGGGGCTCAATCAATGAGCAGTTCTTC.

The chain combines TRBV5-1 with TRBJ1-1; D is uncertain. CDR3 size: 15 residues. The V end lost 0 bases, the J end lost 5 bases, and 14 bases lay between the germline ends. Germline V gene sequence: CDR1 SGHRS, CDR2 YFSETQ. The CDR3 nucleotides read TGCGCCAGCAGCTTGGAGTCCCAGGCTGGGACTGAAGCTTTCTTT. It codes for CASSLESQAGTEAFF. The full variable domain, completed using reference TRBV5-1 and TRBJ1-1, is KAGVTQTPRYLIKTRGQQVTLSCSPISGHRSVSWYQQTPGQGLQFLFEYFSETQRNKGNFPGRFSGRQFSNSRSEMNVSTLELGDSALYLCASSLESQAGTEAFFGQGTRLTVV.

Notes on this clone: The sample holds other DNA sequences that translate to the same CDR3. The rearrangement uses TRBV5-1 and TRBJ1-2, with 8 positions matching TRBD1. The CDR3 is 14 amino acids. Germline trimming cut 4 bases from V and 5 bases from J; bases unmatched to any gene: 7. In germline, CDR1 is SGHRS, CDR2 YFSETQ. CDR3 nucleotides: TGCGCCAGCAGCCCCGGGACAGGCGGATATGGCTACACCTTC. This gives the protein CASSPGTGGYGYTF.

The DNA for the CDR3 is TGTGCTAGTGGCCGACGGGGGACCTTAAACACCGGGGAGCTGTTTTTT. This codes for CASGRRGTLNTGELFF. The V call is TRBV12-5, the J call TRBJ2-2; maybe TRBD2 (6 bases). Germline V gives CDR1 LGHNT, CDR2 FRNRAP. V lost 6 bases, J lost 2 bases, and 16 bases lay in between. The CDR3 sequence is 16 residues long.

V and J are TRBV7-6 and TRBJ2-1; a possible D gene is TRBD1 (5 bases). The CDR3 is made up of 14 amino acids. Germline assignment: CDR1 SGHVS and CDR2 FNYEAQ. V lost 3 bases to trimming and J lost 6 bases, with 12 bases between them. The CDR3 sequence is CASSLRRRGNEQFF. For the CDR3, the DNA is TGTGCCAGCAGCTTGCGGAGAAGGGGCAATGAGCAGTTCTTC.

The chain links TRBV19 to TRBJ1-2; TRBD1 aligns across 12 bases. Germline trimming cut 9 bases from V and 8 bases from J; bases unmatched to any gene: 10. CDR3 length: 14 residues. The germline V gene has CDR1 LNHDA and CDR2 SQIVND (reference sequence). The CDR3 nucleotides are TGTGCCAGCGGACCGGGACAGGGGGCCGGGGGCTACACCTTC. It codes for CASGPGQGAGGYTF. Variable domain in full (rest from reference TRBV19 and TRBJ1-2): DGGITQSPKYLFRKEGQNVTLSCEQNLNHDAMYWYRQDPGQGLRLIYYSQIVNDFQKGDIAEGYSVSREKKESFPLTVTSAQKNPTAFYLCASGPGQGAGGYTFGSGTRLTVV.

The V gene is TRBV5-6, the J gene TRBJ1-2, with D possibly matching TRBD1 (6 bases). This CDR3 is 14 amino acids long. V was trimmed by 5 bases and J by 8 bases, leaving 19 bases between them. CDR1 SGHDT and CDR2 YYEEEE come from the germline V gene. The CDR3 spells CASRTKQGIYGYTF. DNA for the CDR3: TGTGCCAGCAGAACCAAACAGGGAATATACGGCTACACCTTC.

This sequence joins TRBV19 and TRBJ1-1; 7 bases match TRBD1. The CDR3 sequence is 16 residues long. Germline V gene sequence: CDR1 LNHDA, CDR2 SQIVND (reference sequence). V lost 5 bases and J lost 0; bases outside the gene matches: 9. The CDR3 loop is CASSSHGTVLNTEAFF. CDR3 DNA sequence: TGTGCCAGTAGTTCACACGGGACAGTGCTGAACACTGAAGCTTTCTTT.

The chain employs TRBV28 and TRBJ1-6; D is unresolved. CDR1 MDHEN and CDR2 SYDVKM come from the germline V gene. Trimming left V 6 bases short and J 3 bases short, with 12 bases between. The CDR3 is made up of 15 amino acids. The CDR3 sequence: CASRVLQDYNSPLHF. The CDR3 DNA reads as TGTGCCAGCAGGGTACTCCAGGACTATAATTCACCCCTCCACTTT.

V usage is TRBV21-1 and J usage is TRBJ2-2; the table's D call, TRBD1, has no DNA check behind it. TRBV21-1 is a pseudogene segment. The CDR3 totals 16 residues. As DNA, the CDR3 is TGTGCCAGCAGCAAAGGGGATGGGGGCGCAGCCGGGGAGCTGTTTTTT. As protein: CASSKGDGGAAGELFF.

This sequence joins TRBV5-5 and TRBJ1-5, with 7 bases fitting TRBD1. V gave up 0 bases and J gave up 3 bases; unmatched junction bases: 12. The CDR3 runs 18 residues. Germline CDR1 SGHKS, CDR2 YYEKEE (reference sequence). CDR3: CASSLGGGWQGDNQPQHF. CDR3 sequence (DNA): TGTGCCAGCAGCTTGGGCGGAGGGTGGCAGGGGGACAATCAGCCCCAGCATTTT.

This clone has only a few counts. V and J are TRBV7-9 and TRBJ1-2; TRBD1 is a possible D gene (5 bases). CDR1 and CDR2 from the germline V gene are SEHNR and FQNEAQ (reference sequence). The V gene lost 3 bases and the J gene lost 4 bases, with 9 bases spanning the gap. CDR3 length: 13 residues. The CDR3, as DNA: TGTGCCAGCAGCTTTCAGGGTCCCTATGGCTACACCTTC. Translated, it gives CASSFQGPYGYTF.

This chain joins TRBV6-2 or TRBV6-3 and TRBJ2-1; 9 bases line up with TRBD1. Germline loops: CDR1 MNHEY, CDR2 SVGEGT. This CDR3 has 14 residues. With 6 bases clipped from V and 5 bases from J, the junction kept 5 bases outside the gene matches. Written as DNA, the CDR3 is TGTGCCAGCAGCCAGTGGACAGGGGACAATGAGCAGTTCTTC. It is translated as CASSQWTGDNEQFF.

This clone was seen more than once but under ten times. V usage is TRBV28 and J usage is TRBJ1-3; TRBD1 aligns across 7 bases. Trimming removed 6 bases from V and 4 bases from J; junction bases left unmatched: 6. CDR1 MDHEN and CDR2 SYDVKM come from the germline V gene. The length of the CDR3 is 14 residues. The CDR3 DNA is TGTGCCAGCAGAGGGGCGGGACAGGGAAACACCATATATTTT. This gives the protein CASRGAGQGNTIYF.

The chain is built from TRBV6-2 or TRBV6-3 and TRBJ2-5; D ambiguous. This CDR3 is built from 14 residues. The germline V and J ends were trimmed by 5 bases and 2 bases, with 12 bases remaining between them. The germline V gene encodes CDR1 MNHEY and CDR2 SVGEGT. CDR3 in amino acids: CASSRPPRQETQYF. The CDR3 DNA reads as TGTGCCAGCAGTCGACCGCCGAGGCAAGAGACCCAGTACTTC.

With respect to this clone: Within the sample, other DNA sequences also encode this same CDR3. CDR3: CASSLQVTNTEAFF. CDR3 nucleotides: TGCGCCAGCAGCTTACAGGTTACGAACACTGAAGCTTTCTTT. The chain employs TRBV5-1 and TRBJ1-1, with D maybe TRBD1 (5 bases). From germline, CDR1 is SGHRS and CDR2 YFSETQ. Trimming removed 2 bases from V and 1 base from J, with 9 bases in between. The CDR3 runs to 14 residues.

The CDR3 sequence: CAWSRETGEGNTIYF. Here the CDR3 DNA reads TGTGCCTGGAGTAGGGAGACAGGGGAAGGAAACACCATATATTTT. V gene TRBV30 combines with J gene TRBJ1-3; TRBD1 agrees at 8 bases. V lost 2 bases and J lost 4; bases outside the gene matches: 7. The CDR3 is 15 amino acids. Germline CDR1 and CDR2: GTSNPN and SVGIG (reference sequence).

This chain uses TRBV28 with TRBJ1-2, with 8 bases lining up with TRBD1. This CDR3 contains 15 residues. The germline V gene has CDR1 MDHEN and CDR2 SYDVKM. J was trimmed by 6 bases and V by 4 bases; bases with no gene match: 10. For the CDR3, the DNA is TGTGCCAGCAGTTCGCTTGACAGGGGTATTAATGGCTACACCTTC. Protein product: CASSSLDRGINGYTF.

Written as DNA, the CDR3 is TGCGCCAGCAGCCCCGGACAGTCTAACTATGGCTACACCTTC. Encoded protein: CASSPGQSNYGYTF. This chain joins TRBV5-1 and TRBJ1-2; tentatively, D is TRBD1 (6 bases). The CDR3 length is 14 residues. Looked up from germline, CDR1 is SGHRS and CDR2 is YFSETQ. V lost 4 bases, J lost 0 bases, and 10 bases lay in between.

V and J are TRBV29-1 and TRBJ2-7; 9 bases are shared with TRBD2. CDR3 size: 14 residues. Germline V gene sequence: CDR1 SQVTM, CDR2 ANQGSEA. The V segment lost 4 bases and the J segment 2 bases; nucleotides outside the gene matches: 6. CDR3 sequence: CSVGVAGGPYEQYF. DNA for the CDR3: TGCAGCGTTGGGGTTGCGGGGGGGCCCTACGAGCAGTACTTC.

The genes are TRBV27 and TRBJ1-4; 7 bases agree with TRBD1. J lost 8 bases, V lost 7 bases, and 13 bases had no gene match. The CDR3 spans 15 residues. From germline, CDR1 is MNHEY and CDR2 SMNVEV (reference sequence). CDR3: CASKIIGPGGEKLFF. CDR3 bases: TGTGCCAGCAAAATCATAGGCCCAGGGGGGGAAAAACTGTTTTTT. Full variable domain (missing parts from reference TRBV27 and TRBJ1-4): EAQVTQNPRYLITVTGKKLTVTCSQNMNHEYMSWYRQDPGLGLRQIYYSMNVEVTDKGDVPEGYKVSRKEKRNFPLILESPSPNQTSLYFCASKIIGPGGEKLFFGSGTQLSVL.

The chain couples TRBV19 to TRBJ1-2, with 7 bases identical to TRBD1. The CDR3 covers 13 residues. Germline V lookup: CDR1 LNHDA, CDR2 SQIVND (reference sequence). The trim removed 7 bases at V and 8 bases at J, leaving 10 bases unmatched. CDR3 nucleotide sequence: TGTGCCAGTACCACACAGGGGTACGGCGGCTACACCTTC. Protein sequence: CASTTQGYGGYTF.

As for this clone: Distinct nucleotide sequences in the sample also encode this CDR3. The rearrangement uses TRBV3-1 (or the pseudogene TRBV3-2) and TRBJ1-1, with D possibly TRBD1 on 5 matching bases. Trimming cost V 6 bases and J 4 bases, with 6 bases left between them. The germline V gene encodes CDR1 LGHDT and CDR2 YNNKEL (reference sequence). The CDR3 covers 11 residues. The CDR3 sequence is CASRGGTEAFF. The CDR3 DNA sequence: TGTGCCAGCAGGGGGGGCACTGAAGCTTTCTTT.